This T cell receptor beta chain stems from a study of cytomegalovirus exposure and HLA in healthy donors. Remarks on this clone: Its matching antigen is unknown.

The germline V gene has CDR1 SGDLS and CDR2 YYNGEE. The V end was cut by 3 bases, the J end by 1 base, with 11 bases between. This CDR3 is built from 15 residues. The study, taken as a whole, reports: Being indistinguishable, some V segments were excluded, TRBV6-2 and TRBV6-3 among them. According to an earlier analysis, most TCR beta V segments yielded productive rearrangements about 87% or about 30% of the time.

In the PCR, 60 Vbeta and 13 Jbeta primers were used. Sequenced by immunoSEQ multiplex PCR; TCRdb stores in-frame clones only, minus some. This sample yields under 150,000 clones, of which around three quarters are seen a single time; roughly 2.7% belongs to the top ten. This clonotype originated in a woman aged 60 to 75 in good health and CMV-seropositive. J is TRBJ1-3 and V is TRBV9; D call uncertain. The sequencing input was PBMCs. The CDR3 DNA reads TGTGCCAGCAGCGCGGGAGGTGGGTCTGGAAACACCATATATTTT. Its protein is CASSAGGGSGNTIYF.